The 13 T cell receptor beta chains listed next were all sequenced from one sample in a study of cytomegalovirus exposure and HLA in healthy donors. Clones were read by immunoSEQ multiplex PCR, and TCRdb kept only the in-frame ones, dropping some. The sample holds a few hundred thousand clones, approximately 80% seen once. Sequences were obtained from PBMCs. The receptors shown here come from a woman aged 30 to 39 in good health and CMV-seropositive.

The chain combines TRBV27 with TRBJ2-1; 8 nucleotides line up with TRBD1. Trimming cost V 5 bases and J 7 bases; bases outside gene matches: 10. The V gene's germline CDR1 is MNHEY and CDR2 SMNVEV (reference sequence). This CDR3 spans 15 amino acids. The DNA for the CDR3 is TGTGCCAGCAGTAGCCGGGACAGGATCAGGAATGAGCAGTTCTTC. The encoded protein is CASSSRDRIRNEQFF.

The CDR3 sequence is CASRESGLHTEAFF. The CDR3 DNA follows: TGTGCCAGTAGAGAATCCGGACTGCACACTGAAGCTTTCTTT. The chain is built from TRBV19 and TRBJ1-1, with unresolved D. Germline lookup yields CDR1 LNHDA and CDR2 SQIVND (reference sequence). This CDR3 comprises 14 residues. V lost 6 bases and J 3 bases, leaving 14 bases between the germline ends.

The chain has TRBV6-5 and TRBJ2-5, with D perhaps being TRBD1 or TRBD2 (6 bases each). CDR1 and CDR2 from the germline V gene are MNHEY and SVGAGI. This CDR3 spans 13 amino acids. V was cut by 0 bases and J by 7 bases, with 9 bases left in between. CDR3 in DNA: TGTGCCAGCAGTTACTCGGGGGGCGGGACCCAGTACTTC. It specifies CASSYSGGGTQYF.

V and J are TRBV9 and TRBJ2-7, with 9 bases lining up with TRBD1. Germline CDR1 is SGDLS and CDR2 is YYNGEE. The CDR3 sequence is 15 residues long. Trimming took 0 bases from V and 6 from J; bases not matched to a gene: 7. The CDR3 here is CASSVVGTGSGEQYF. CDR3 DNA sequence: TGTGCCAGCAGCGTAGTGGGGACAGGGTCTGGCGAGCAGTACTTC. The full variable domain, with the rest looked up from reference TRBV9 and TRBJ2-7, is DSGVTQTPKHLITATGQRVTLRCSPRSGDLSVYWYQQSLDQGLQFLIQYYNGEERAKGNILERFSAQQFPDLHSELNLSSLELGDSALYFCASSVVGTGSGEQYFGPGTRLTVT.

This clone showed up just a few times. The chain is built from TRBV29-1 and TRBJ1-1; no clear D. This CDR3 has 11 residues. Germline CDR1 and CDR2: SQVTM and ANQGSEA. The V end was cut by 7 bases, the J end by 2 bases, with 8 bases between. CDR3 bases: TGCAGCGCGAGCATAAACACTGAAGCTTTCTTT. Its protein is CSASINTEAFF.

As for this clone: The sample carries other DNA sequences with the same CDR3. CDR3 sequence: CAWSVSGNQPQHF. As DNA, the CDR3 is TGTGCCTGGAGTGTATCTGGCAATCAGCCCCAGCATTTT. The chain carries TRBV30 and TRBJ1-5, with D unclear. CDR1 and CDR2 (germline): GTSNPN, SVGIG (reference sequence). The V gene lost 0 bases and the J gene lost 2 bases, with 5 bases spanning the gap. The CDR3 covers 13 residues.

This chain links TRBV27 with TRBJ1-5; 7 nucleotides align to TRBD1. CDR3 length: 17 residues. V dropped 11 bases and J dropped 0; count of bases not matched to a gene: 16. CDR1 and CDR2 from the germline V gene are MNHEY and SMNVEV (reference sequence). The CDR3 loop is CAEATKQGKYSNQPQHF. DNA for the CDR3: TGTGCCGAAGCCACTAAACAGGGGAAATATAGCAATCAGCCCCAGCATTTT.

V and J are TRBV15 and TRBJ2-3; no clear D gene. V lost 0 bases and J 4 bases, leaving 14 bases between the germline ends. CDR3 length equals 16 residues. Germline assignment: CDR1 LNHNV and CDR2 YYDKDF (reference sequence). CDR3: CATSRDRAGLSDTQYF. The CDR3 bases are TGTGCCACCAGCAGAGATCGTGCTGGTCTGTCAGATACGCAGTATTTT.

This clone has more than one count but fewer than ten. V is TRBV27 and J is TRBJ1-2, with a tentative D call TRBD1 (5 bases). The V gene's germline CDR1 is MNHEY and CDR2 SMNVEV (reference sequence). The CDR3 totals 15 residues. V gave up 6 bases and J gave up 5 bases, with 19 bases separating them. The CDR3 bases are TGTGCCAGCAGCGGAGGGGACGGATTAACTTATGGCTACACCTTC. Protein product: CASSGGDGLTYGYTF.

This clone was counted a single time. The rearrangement links TRBV10-3 to TRBJ2-5; possible D gene TRBD1, 6 bases. Germline V gene sequence: CDR1 ENHRY, CDR2 SYGVKD. This CDR3 has 13 amino acids. Trimming pared 4 bases from V and 3 bases from J, leaving 9 bases between. The CDR3 is CAISGGPEETQYF. For the CDR3, the DNA is TGTGCCATCAGTGGGGGGCCCGAAGAGACCCAGTACTTC.

The chain employs TRBV6-5 and TRBJ1-4, with D unclear. V lost 2 bases, J lost 0 bases, and 10 bases lay in between. The CDR3 covers 16 residues. Germline lookup yields CDR1 MNHEY and CDR2 SVGAGI. CDR3 in amino acids: CASSYRSLATNEKLFF. In nucleotides, the CDR3 is TGTGCCAGCAGTTACCGGTCCCTTGCAACTAATGAAAAACTGTTTTTT.

This chain joins TRBV30 and TRBJ1-1; D gene uncertain. This CDR3 contains 12 residues. Deletions cut 0 bases from V and 4 bases from J, with 6 bases between. Germline loops: CDR1 GTSNPN, CDR2 SVGIG (reference sequence). The CDR3 loop is CAWSVYLTEAFF. In DNA, the CDR3 is TGTGCCTGGAGTGTATACCTCACTGAAGCTTTCTTT.

The V and J genes are TRBV2 and TRBJ1-1; TRBD1 agrees at 10 bases. The CDR3 has 14 residues. Germline V CDR1 and CDR2: SNHLY, FYNNEI. The V gene end was trimmed by 7 bases and the J gene end by 5 bases; junction bases not matched to a gene: 7. CDR3 nucleotides: TGTGCCAGCAATGACCGGGACAGGGGTACTGAAGCTTTCTTT. Its protein is CASNDRDRGTEAFF.